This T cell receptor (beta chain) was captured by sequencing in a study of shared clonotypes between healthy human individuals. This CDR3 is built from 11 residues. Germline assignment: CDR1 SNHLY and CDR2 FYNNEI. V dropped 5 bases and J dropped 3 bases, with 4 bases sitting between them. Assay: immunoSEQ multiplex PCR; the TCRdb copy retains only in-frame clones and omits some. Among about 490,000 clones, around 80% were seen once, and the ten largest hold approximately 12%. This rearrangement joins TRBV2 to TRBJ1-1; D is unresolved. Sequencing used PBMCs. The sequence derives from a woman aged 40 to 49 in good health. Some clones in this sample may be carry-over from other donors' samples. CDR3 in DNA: TGTGCCAGCAGTTTTTACACTGAAGCTTTCTTT. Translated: CASSFYTEAFF.